This T cell receptor (beta chain) was sequenced during a study of cytomegalovirus exposure and HLA in healthy donors. Study-wide points: The dataset shows that most TCR sequences were rare, while some public TCRs occurred in many donors.

Only one count was recorded for this clone. No antigen is known for it. The junction departs from germline at one end; a sequencing error may be responsible. Germline assignment: CDR1 SEHNR and CDR2 FQNEAQ (reference sequence). The CDR3 is 12 residues long. It was with 60 Vbeta and 13 Jbeta primers that the PCR ran. Method: immunoSEQ multiplex PCR; TCRdb's copy keeps in-frame clones and lacks some. Of 20,000 to 25,000 clones in the sample, about 78% are singletons; the top ten hold under 8%. This clonotype was obtained from a man aged 55 to 70 in good health and CMV-seronegative. V is TRBV7-9 and J is TRBJ1-2; maybe TRBD1 (5 bases). Sequenced material: PBMCs. CDR3 nucleotide sequence: TGTTCCAGCAGCCCCTGGGGGGATGGCTACACCTTC. Its translation is CSSSPWGDGYTF.